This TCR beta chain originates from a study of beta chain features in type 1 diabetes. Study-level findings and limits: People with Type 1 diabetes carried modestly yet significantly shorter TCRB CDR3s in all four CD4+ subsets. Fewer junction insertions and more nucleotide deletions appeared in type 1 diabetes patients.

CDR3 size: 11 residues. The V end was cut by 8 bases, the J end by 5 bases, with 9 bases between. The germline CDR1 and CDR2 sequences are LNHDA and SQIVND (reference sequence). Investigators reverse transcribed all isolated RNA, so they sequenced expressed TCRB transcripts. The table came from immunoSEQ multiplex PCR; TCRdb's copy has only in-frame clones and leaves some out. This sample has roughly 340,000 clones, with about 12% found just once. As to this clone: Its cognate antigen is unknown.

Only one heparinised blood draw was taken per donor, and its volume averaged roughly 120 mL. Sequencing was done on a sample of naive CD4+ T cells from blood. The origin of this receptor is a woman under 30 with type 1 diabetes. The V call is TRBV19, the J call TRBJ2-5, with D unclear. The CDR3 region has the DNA TGTGCCAGTCATGCCAGGGAGACCCAGTACTTC. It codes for CASHARETQYF.